This TCR beta chain was sequenced in a study of blood T cell repertoires in COVID-19. Assay used: immunoSEQ multiplex PCR; TCRdb lists only in-frame clones, some missing. Of roughly 410,000 clones detected, roughly 90% appear once; the ten largest clones hold 1.2%. Germline V gene data show CDR1 as LNHDA and CDR2 as SQIVND (reference sequence). Deletions cut 5 bases from V and 3 bases from J, with 11 bases between. There are 13 residues in the CDR3. The rearrangement joins TRBV19 to TRBJ2-7; the D gene is possibly TRBD1 (5 bases). The material sequenced was peripheral blood. This TCR derives from a man aged 40-55 years with acute or convalescent COVID-19. CDR3 in DNA: TGTGCCAGTAGTGCAGGGTTCGGCTACGAGCAGTACTTC. Its protein product is CASSAGFGYEQYF.